One sample yielded the 8 T cell receptor beta chains listed below, sequenced in a study of cytomegalovirus exposure and HLA in healthy donors. Primers included in the PCR were 60 Vbeta and 13 Jbeta primers. Some clones are missing from TCRdb's copy, which holds only in-frame ones; the method was immunoSEQ multiplex PCR. This table holds roughly 140,000 clones, around 84% found once. The sample taken for sequencing was PBMCs. The receptors shown here come from a boy between 2 and 15 years old in good health and CMV-seronegative.

This chain connects TRBV2 to TRBJ2-1; 7 positions match TRBD2. The CDR3 consists of 14 residues. Per the germline V gene, CDR1 is SNHLY and CDR2 is FYNNEI. Losses at the gene ends were 1 base for V and 6 bases for J; bases not matched to a gene: 3. CDR3: CASSEGLAANEQFF. Here the CDR3 DNA reads TGTGCCAGCAGTGAAGGCCTAGCGGCCAATGAGCAGTTCTTC.

The V and J genes are TRBV5-1 and TRBJ2-1; 8 bases line up with TRBD1. The trim removed 2 bases at V and 8 bases at J, leaving 6 bases unmatched. CDR3 length: 14 residues. CDR1 is SGHRS, CDR2 YFSETQ, per germline. CDR3 residues: CASSLQGDQYEQFF. CDR3 in DNA: TGCGCCAGCAGCTTACAGGGGGATCAATATGAGCAGTTCTTC.

In its sample, this clone was seen a few times. This chain uses TRBV6-1 with TRBJ2-5; D not certain. The ends were cut back, 1 base at V and 2 bases at J, with 8 bases in the middle. Looked up from germline, CDR1 is MNHNS and CDR2 is SASEGT. The CDR3 consists of 14 residues. The CDR3 protein is CASSEGPGQETQYF. Written as DNA, the CDR3 is TGTGCCAGCAGTGAAGGGCCGGGTCAAGAGACCCAGTACTTC.

The J gene is TRBJ2-3, the V gene TRBV18; 9 bases align to TRBD1. V lost 4 bases to trimming and J lost 4 bases; unmatched junction nucleotides: 3. The CDR3 totals 14 residues. CDR1 and CDR2 (germline): KGHSH, LQKENI. The CDR3, as DNA: TGTGCCAGCTCACGGACAGGGGCCGCAGATACGCAGTATTTT. It specifies CASSRTGAADTQYF.

The J gene is TRBJ1-5, the V gene TRBV21-1; the tabulated D call, TRBD1, remains unverified against the DNA. TRBV21-1 is termed a pseudogene. The CDR3 covers 19 residues. CDR3 loop: CASTKIPSSGTGDDQPQHF. Written as DNA, the CDR3 is TGTGCCAGCACTAAAATCCCCTCGTCAGGGACAGGGGATGATCAGCCCCAGCATTTT.

The chain links TRBV5-1 to TRBJ1-2; D is unresolved. Germline CDR1 is SGHRS and CDR2 is YFSETQ. Trimming stripped 3 bases from V and 5 bases from J, with 8 bases between. The CDR3 totals 12 residues. CDR3 region: CASSSTDYGYTF. DNA of the CDR3: TGCGCCAGCAGCTCCACAGATTATGGCTACACCTTC.

The chain couples TRBV25-1 to TRBJ2-4; 9 bases map to TRBD1. The CDR3 runs 14 residues. Looked up from germline, CDR1 is MGHDK and CDR2 is SYGVNS. J gave up 5 bases and V 5 bases, and 4 bases lay outside the gene matches. CDR3 sequence (DNA): TGTGCCAGCAGTTACACAGGGGGCGAAAACATTCAGTACTTC. It specifies CASSYTGGENIQYF.

With respect to this clone: Germline is not matched at one junction end, which may reflect a read error. This chain joins TRBV7-9 and TRBJ1-5; 8 bases line up with TRBD1. This CDR3 comprises 17 residues. CDR1 and CDR2 (germline): SEHNR, FQNEAQ (reference sequence). CDR3 protein: CASGLGNFGQGNQPQHF. The CDR3 nucleotides read TGTGCCAGCGGCTTAGGAAACTTCGGACAGGGAAATCAGCCCCAGCATTTT.